This T cell receptor beta chain was observed in a study of vaccination and CD4 T cells after COVID-19. Across the whole study: At a median roughly 100 days (range 35 to 161) after diagnosis, post-COVID samples were drawn. Overlapping spike peptides from SARS-CoV-2, HCoV-NL63, HCoV-OC43 and HCoV-229E served to stimulate the cells. Overall study results and limits: Convalescent patients saw a median around 83% of their reactive clones show up only after vaccination.

With regard to this clonotype: Its specificity is not known.

The Oncomine TCR Beta short-read assay was applied to DNA of cultured CD4+ T cells. Each CDR3 protein is one row after TCRdb ran MiXCR on the PCR reads. Here the sample spans around 25,000 distinct CDR3 sequences, approximately 50% being singletons. V dropped 5 bases and J dropped 4 bases, with 14 bases sitting between them. Germline V gene data show CDR1 as SGHTA and CDR2 as FQGTGA. The CDR3 has 14 residues. Treatment in this sample: approximately nine-day PBMC culture with coronavirus spike peptide pools or control peptides (ViraFEST assay). Half of the medium was exchanged for fresh IL-2 medium, first on day 3 and then on day 7.

Sample: CD4+ T cells from blood, cultured in vitro. The clonotype was recovered from a human donor who had recovered from COVID-19. This chain connects TRBV7-3 to TRBJ1-2; D gene uncertain. The CDR3 reads CASSPTGPGYGYTF. In DNA, the CDR3 is TGTGCCAGCAGCCCGACCGGACCGGGCTATGGCTACACCTTC.